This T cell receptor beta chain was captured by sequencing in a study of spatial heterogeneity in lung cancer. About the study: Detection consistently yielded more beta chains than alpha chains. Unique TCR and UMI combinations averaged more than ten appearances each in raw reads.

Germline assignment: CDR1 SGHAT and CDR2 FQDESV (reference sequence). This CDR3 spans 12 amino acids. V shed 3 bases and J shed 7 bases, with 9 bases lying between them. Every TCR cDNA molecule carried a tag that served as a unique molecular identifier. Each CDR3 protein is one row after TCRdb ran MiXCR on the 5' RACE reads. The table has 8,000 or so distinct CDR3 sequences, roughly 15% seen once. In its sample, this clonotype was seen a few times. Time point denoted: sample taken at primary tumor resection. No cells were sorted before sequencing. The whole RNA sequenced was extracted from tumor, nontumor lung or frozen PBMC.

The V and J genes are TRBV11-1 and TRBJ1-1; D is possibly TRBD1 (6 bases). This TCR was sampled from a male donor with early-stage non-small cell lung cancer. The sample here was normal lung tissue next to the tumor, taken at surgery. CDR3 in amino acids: CASSFDRLEAFF. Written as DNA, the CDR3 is TGTGCCAGCAGCTTCGACAGGCTTGAAGCTTTCTTT.